This is a list of T cell receptor beta chains from one sample in a study of CD8 T cells in Susac syndrome. TCRdb analysed the immunoSEQ multiplex PCR reads with MiXCR anew, one entry per CDR3 protein. The sample comprises about 180,000 distinct CDR3 sequences, 94% of which are singletons, and more than 0.095% rests with the top ten. Sequences were obtained from CD4+ T cells from PBMCs. Receptors were obtained from a human donor with Susac syndrome. CDR3s include the opening cysteine and the closing phenylalanine or tryptophan. Fields, in order: V gene, clone size, J gene, D gene, CDR3 DNA, CDR3 protein. The D gene is left open where the match is weak. A row's size may be missing; if present it is once, few, many or a size class.

>TRBV5-4|-|TRBJ2-3|-
TGTGCCAGCCAACGGGGCATACTCACAGATACGCAGTATTTT
CASQRGILTDTQYF
>TRBV6-6|-|TRBJ2-3|-
TGTGCCAGCAGTTATCCCCCGGGGGCGTTAGATACGCAGTATTTT
CASSYPPGALDTQYF
>TRBV24-1|-|TRBJ2-1|TRBD1
TGTGCCACCAGTGATTCACGACAGGGACACAATGAGCAGTTCTTC
CATSDSRQGHNEQFF
>TRBV5-4|once|TRBJ1-6|TRBD1
TGTGCCAGCAGTTACGGACAGGGGGATTCACCCCTCCACTTT
CASSYGQGDSPLHF
>TRBV20-1|-|TRBJ2-7|TRBD2
TGCAGTGCTAGGGGCCCCTTCCCGGGAGGGCGAGCGTACGAGCAGTACTTC
CSARGPFPGGRAYEQYF
>TRBV12-5|-|TRBJ1-2|-
TGTGCTAGTGCAACGGCAGTTGACTATGGCTACACCTTC
CASATAVDYGYTF
>TRBV11-2|-|TRBJ2-5|-
TGTGCCAGCAGCTTATACGACGGCCAAGAGACCCAGTACTTC
CASSLYDGQETQYF
>TRBV3-1|-|TRBJ2-5|TRBD1
TGTGCCCGAGGGGACAGCCAAGAGACCCAGTACTTC
CARGDSQETQYF
>TRBV11-2|-|TRBJ1-1|TRBD1
TGTGCCAGCAGCTCCCGACAGGGGGGTCACACTGAAGCTTTCTTT
CASSSRQGGHTEAFF
>TRBV2|-|TRBJ2-3|TRBD2
TGTGCCAGCAATGTAGCGGGGGGAAGGGGTACGCAGTATTTT
CASNVAGGRGTQYF
>TRBV29-1|-|TRBJ2-7|-
TGCAGCGTTGAAGGAAGTAGTTACGAGCAGTACTTC
CSVEGSSYEQYF
>TRBV7-9|-|TRBJ1-6|-
TGTGCCAGCAGCTTAGGCCAATCACCCCTCCACTTT
CASSLGQSPLHF
>TRBV14|-|TRBJ2-3|-
TGTGCCAGCAGCCCCCGGGTAGGGGGGGATACGCAGTATTTT
CASSPRVGGDTQYF
>TRBV5-1|once|TRBJ1-2|-
TGCGCCAGCAGCGAGGGATTGGGCTACACCTTC
CASSEGLGYTF
>TRBV15|-|TRBJ2-3|TRBD1
TGTGCCACCAGCAAGCCGGGACAGGGCACAGATACGCAGTATTTT
CATSKPGQGTDTQYF
>TRBV15|-|TRBJ2-7|-
TGTGCCACCAGCAGCTGGGACGCCGAGCAGTACTTC
CATSSWDAEQYF
>TRBV7-2|-|TRBJ2-3|TRBD2
TGTGCCAGCAGCCGTCGGACTAGCGGGTTCTCAGATACGCAGTATTTT
CASSRRTSGFSDTQYF
>TRBV6-1|-|TRBJ2-1|TRBD2
TGTGCCAACCGAGAGGGGCGGGGGAACAACAATGAGCAGTTCTTC
CANREGRGNNNEQFF
>TRBV7-2|few|TRBJ1-2|-
TGTGCCAGCAGCTCCCAGGTCAACTATGGCTACACCTTC
CASSSQVNYGYTF
>TRBV6-5|-|TRBJ2-2|-
TGTGCCAGCAGCATCTGGGGAGGGAACACCGGGGAGCTGTTTTTT
CASSIWGGNTGELFF
>TRBV29-1|-|TRBJ2-3|TRBD1
TGCAGCGTTTCACAGGGGGGAGATACGCAGTATTTT
CSVSQGGDTQYF
>TRBV2|-|TRBJ2-6|TRBD1
TGTGCCAGCAGGGACAGGGGGCCTGGGGCCAACGTCCTGACTTTC
CASRDRGPGANVLTF
>TRBV5-6|-|TRBJ2-7|-
TGTGCCAGCCGGGATAGCGGCACCTACGAGCAGTACTTC
CASRDSGTYEQYF
>TRBV20-1|-|TRBJ1-5|-
TGCAGTGCTGTCAGTGGCGATCAGCCCCAGCATTTT
CSAVSGDQPQHF
>TRBV20-1|-|TRBJ1-1|-
TGCAGTGCCGAAAGACGAGACACTGAAGCTTTCTTT
CSAERRDTEAFF
>TRBV4-1|-|TRBJ2-7|TRBD1
TGCGCCAGCAGCCAAGGGACAGGGGACTCCTACGAGCAGTACTTC
CASSQGTGDSYEQYF
>TRBV4-2|-|TRBJ1-5|-
TGTGCCAGCAGCCAAGTTGAACGTCGAGACAGCAATCAGCCCCAGCATTTT
CASSQVERRDSNQPQHF
>TRBV12-3/TRBV12-4|-|TRBJ2-7|-
TGTGCCAGCAGCTACCAGTACTACGAGCAGTACTTC
CASSYQYYEQYF
>TRBV20-1|-|TRBJ2-3|TRBD2
TGCAGTGCTAGTCGGGGGGACACAGATACGCAGTATTTT
CSASRGDTDTQYF
>TRBV2|-|TRBJ1-5|TRBD1
TGTGCCAGCAGTCAGCAGGGGGCTGGAAATCAGCCCCAGCATTTT
CASSQQGAGNQPQHF
>TRBV2|-|TRBJ1-2|TRBD1
TGTGCCAGCACCAGGGACAGTCTTTACTATGGCTACACCTTC
CASTRDSLYYGYTF
>TRBV7-9|-|TRBJ1-6|-
TGTGCCAGCAGCTTGGCGACCACTCCTTATTCACCCCTCCACTTT
CASSLATTPYSPLHF
>TRBV7-2|once|TRBJ2-3|-
TGTGCCAGCAGCTTATCCCGACGGGGCACAGATACGCAGTATTTT
CASSLSRRGTDTQYF
>TRBV4-3|-|TRBJ2-6|-
TGCGCCAGCGGGACATTTCTTGGGGCCTCATCCTCTGGGGCCAACGTCCTGACTTTC
CASGTFLGASSSGANVLTF
>TRBV5-1|-|TRBJ1-4|TRBD1
TGCGCCAGCAGCTTGCTAGGGGGCGGCGAAAAACTGTTTTTT
CASSLLGGGEKLFF
>TRBV6-5|once|TRBJ1-1|-
TGTGCCAGCAGTTCCTTCTCCCACACTGAAGCTTTCTTT
CASSSFSHTEAFF
>TRBV20-1|-|TRBJ2-5|TRBD2
TGCAGTGTCCACCCTGGCGGGGGGCTACAAGAGACCCAGTACTTC
CSVHPGGGLQETQYF
>TRBV29-1|-|TRBJ2-2|TRBD1
TGCAGCGTTGAATTAGGAGGGACAGGGAAGGCCGGGGAGCTGTTTTTT
CSVELGGTGKAGELFF
>TRBV19|-|TRBJ1-5|-
TGTGCCAGTAACTTCGACAGTAGCTATCAGCCCCAGCATTTT
CASNFDSSYQPQHF
>TRBV20-1|-|TRBJ2-3|-
TGCAGTGCTAGAGGGGGCCAGGGCTGGCGGGCATGGACGCAGTATTTT
CSARGGQGWRAWTQYF
>TRBV15|-|TRBJ2-1|-
TGTGCCACCAACCGGGACCTCGTTGAGGGGCAGTTCTTC
CATNRDLVEGQFF
>TRBV18|-|TRBJ2-7|-
TGTGCCAGCTCAGCACAGGGCTACGAGCAGTACTTC
CASSAQGYEQYF
>TRBV12-3/TRBV12-4|once|TRBJ1-2|-
TGTGCCAGCAGTTTAGCGTCGGGGGCGCGCTACACCTTC
CASSLASGARYTF
>TRBV2|-|TRBJ2-5|TRBD2
TGTGCCAGCAGTCCCAGCGGGGGGGCGGGGGAGACCCAGTACTTC
CASSPSGGAGETQYF
>TRBV28|-|TRBJ1-1|-
TGTGCCAGCAGCTCCTTTTACACTGAAGCTTTCTTT
CASSSFYTEAFF
>TRBV19|-|TRBJ2-3|-
TGTGCCAGTATCCCCCGGAGGGGCGGGTTCACAGATACGCAGTATTTT
CASIPRRGGFTDTQYF
>TRBV7-9|-|TRBJ1-6|-
TGTGCCAGCAGCTTGTGGCAGGGGTTTTCACCCCTCCACTTT
CASSLWQGFSPLHF
>TRBV3-1|once|TRBJ2-4|-
TGTGCCAGCAGCCAAGATGATGCCAGGGAAAACATTCAGTACTTC
CASSQDDARENIQYF
>TRBV11-2|-|TRBJ2-5|-
TGTGCCAGCAGCTTAGATCCGGGGGCTAACCAAGAGACCCAGTACTTC
CASSLDPGANQETQYF
>TRBV7-2|-|TRBJ2-7|TRBD2
TGTGCCAGCAGCTCCAGGCACGGGGGGTCCTCCTACGAGCAGTACTTC
CASSSRHGGSSYEQYF
>TRBV6-5|-|TRBJ1-5|-
TGTGCCAGCAGTGGTCGCAGCAATCAGCCCCAGCATTTT
CASSGRSNQPQHF
>TRBV5-4|once|TRBJ1-4|-
TGTGCCAGCAGCACCAAAAAGGAGAATGAAAAACTGTTTTTT
CASSTKKENEKLFF
>TRBV24-1|-|TRBJ2-3|TRBD1
TGTGCCACCAGTGATCGGACAGGGGGGACAGATACGCAGTATTTT
CATSDRTGGTDTQYF